Below, one T cell receptor beta chain is given with its context. The PCR ran on 60 Vbeta and 13 Jbeta primers. The repertoire was sequenced with immunoSEQ multiplex PCR; TCRdb's copy has only in-frame clones and lacks some. The data contain roughly 200,000 clones, roughly 85% of them singletons. These data are taken from a study of cytomegalovirus exposure and HLA in healthy donors. This CDR3 region has 14 residues. CDR1 SGHRS and CDR2 YFSETQ come from the germline V gene. V gave up 0 bases and J gave up 2 bases, with 9 bases separating them. Sequencing used PBMCs. The origin of this receptor is a woman in her thirties in good health and CMV-seropositive. This chain links TRBV5-1 with TRBJ2-7, with TRBD2 as a possible D gene (6 bases). The CDR3 reads CASSLGLETYEQYF. As DNA, the CDR3 is TGCGCCAGCAGCTTGGGACTAGAGACCTACGAGCAGTACTTC.